The 20 T cell receptor beta chains below were found in one sample sequenced in a study of T cells in Graves' hyperthyroidism and ophthalmopathy. Amplification targeted TCR beta CDR3 regions from RNA transcripts. The study used the HTBI primer set for a first-round RT-PCR of the TCR CDR3. TCRdb re-analysed the multiplex PCR reads in MiXCR, keeping a single row per CDR3 protein. The repertoire includes roughly 530,000 distinct CDR3 sequences, approximately 17% of them detected once, and approximately 15% sits in the top ten. The sample taken for sequencing was blood. The receptors were gathered from a woman under 30 with Graves' ophthalmopathy.

At least ten counts were recorded for this clonotype. The chain employs TRBV6-2 or TRBV6-3 and TRBJ1-1, with a tentative D call TRBD1 (5 bases). The germline V gene has CDR1 MNHEY and CDR2 SVGEGT. Trimming pared 4 bases from V and 2 bases from J, leaving 8 bases between. This CDR3 spans 13 amino acids. The CDR3 loop reads CASSWGLNTEAFF. As DNA, the CDR3 is TGTGCCAGCAGTTGGGGCCTTAACACTGAAGCTTTCTTT.

The chain uses TRBV6-1 and TRBJ2-7; D might be TRBD1 (5 bases). CDR3 length: 15 amino acids. Germline-derived CDR1 and CDR2 are MNHNS and SASEGT. Deletions cut 6 bases from V and 1 base from J, with 16 bases between. The CDR3 bases are TGTGCCAGCAGCCCACCCGGCAGGGTTTCCTACGAGCAGTACTTC. Translation: CASSPPGRVSYEQYF.

This clonotype was observed at least ten times. This chain joins TRBV11-2 and TRBJ2-7, with D possibly being TRBD2 (6 bases). This CDR3 has 14 amino acids. Looked up from germline, CDR1 is SGHAT and CDR2 is FQNNGV. V lost 1 base and J 2 bases, leaving 9 bases between the germline ends. CDR3 DNA sequence: TGTGCCAGCAGCTTAGGGATAGCGGCCTACGAGCAGTACTTC. This sequence encodes CASSLGIAAYEQYF. Full variable domain (remainder filled in from reference TRBV11-2 and TRBJ2-7): EAGVAQSPRYKIIEKRQSVAFWCNPISGHATLYWYQQILGQGPKLLIQFQNNGVVDDSQLPKDRFSAERLKGVDSTLKIQPAKLEDSAVYLCASSLGIAAYEQYFGPGTRLTVT.

This clonotype was seen a few times. This chain joins TRBV6-4 and TRBJ2-5, with a possible D match to TRBD1 (6 bases). CDR1 is MRHNA, CDR2 SNTAGT, per germline. This CDR3 has 13 amino acids. V lost 3 bases and J lost 2, with 7 bases in between. The CDR3 DNA follows: TGTGCCAGCAGTGAGGGGGCGCAAGAGACCCAGTACTTC. This sequence encodes CASSEGAQETQYF.

Only a few counts were recorded for this clonotype. Compared with germline, one end of the junction differs, possibly owing to a read error. This chain links TRBV2 with TRBJ2-1; D is undetermined. This CDR3 region has 13 residues. Germline V gives CDR1 SNHLY, CDR2 FYNNEI. CDR3 DNA sequence: TGTGCCAGCAGTGCCCAGGCGTACAATGGGCAGTTCTTC. Amino acid sequence: CASSAQAYNGQFF. Full variable domain (remainder filled in from reference TRBV2 and TRBJ2-1): EPEVTQTPSHQVTQMGQEVILRCVPISNHLYFYWYRQILGQKVEFLVSFYNNEISEKSEIFDDQFSVERPDGSNFTLKIRSTKLEDSAMYFCASSAQAYNGQFFGPGTRLTVL.

At least ten counts were recorded for this clonotype. The chain links TRBV20-1 to TRBJ2-3, with a possible D match to TRBD2 (5 bases). Germline V gives CDR1 DFQATT, CDR2 SNEGSKA (reference sequence). Trimming left V 3 bases short and J 6 bases short, with 19 bases between. The CDR3 is made up of 15 amino acids. The CDR3 DNA reads as TGCAGTGCTAGGAAGGGTGGGAGCCACACGGATACGCAGTATTTT. This sequence encodes CSARKGGSHTDTQYF.

This clonotype was seen a handful of times. CDR3 nucleotide sequence: TGCAGCACATTACACCCCTTCAGGGGCTGGGATCAGCCCCAGCATTTT. Residues: CSTLHPFRGWDQPQHF. V and J are TRBV20-1 and TRBJ1-5; D is perhaps TRBD1 (6 bases). The CDR3 loop spans 16 amino acids. Germline CDR1 DFQATT, CDR2 SNEGSKA (reference sequence).

This clonotype was observed at least ten times. The chain combines TRBV7-3 with TRBJ2-1; 9 bases map to TRBD2. J gave up 2 bases and V 5 bases, and 7 bases lay outside the gene matches. Germline assignment: CDR1 SGHTA and CDR2 FQGTGA. The CDR3 consists of 16 residues. CDR3 bases: TGTGCCAGCAGCCCCCTTAGCGGGAGCGCCTACAATGAGCAGTTCTTC. Translation: CASSPLSGSAYNEQFF.

This clonotype showed up many times. The V gene is TRBV5-8, the J gene TRBJ1-1, with D unclear. Germline CDR1 is SGHTS and CDR2 is YDEGEE. Trimming left V 0 bases short and J 8 bases short, with 8 bases between. The CDR3 has 12 residues. CDR3 in amino acids: CASSLAAEEAFF. The CDR3 DNA reads TGTGCCAGCAGCTTGGCAGCGGAGGAAGCTTTCTTT. Full variable domain (remainder filled in from reference TRBV5-8 and TRBJ1-1): EAGVTQSPTHLIKTRGQQATLRCSPISGHTSVYWYQQALGLGLQFLLWYDEGEERNRGNFPPRFSGRQFPNYSSELNVNALELEDSALYLCASSLAAEEAFFGQGTRLTVV.

This clonotype occurred a few times. The chain joins TRBV5-6 to TRBJ1-1; D not certain. Trimming took 0 bases from V and 11 from J, leaving 14 bases between them. Per germline, CDR1 SGHDT and CDR2 YYEEEE. There are 13 residues in the CDR3. CDR3 DNA sequence: TGTGCCAGCAGCTTGGCCTTGGCGGCCGGGGCTTTCTTT. This encodes CASSLALAAGAFF.

This clonotype occurred a few times. The genes are TRBV27 and TRBJ2-7, with a tentative D call TRBD1 (5 bases). Germline V lookup: CDR1 MNHEY, CDR2 SMNVEV (reference sequence). The CDR3 consists of 16 residues. The ends were cut back, 5 bases at V and 2 bases at J, with 19 bases in the middle. DNA of the CDR3: TGTGCCAGCAGTCCCTTGACAGAGAATGCGGCCTACGAGCAGTACTTC. Translated: CASSPLTENAAYEQYF.

This clonotype was seen more than once but under ten times. The chain joins TRBV5-8 to TRBJ2-5; TRBD2 matches at 13 bases. The CDR3 has 16 amino acids. The trim removed 4 bases at V and 2 bases at J, leaving 5 bases unmatched. Germline loops: CDR1 SGHTS, CDR2 YDEGEE. CDR3 in amino acids: CASSVGTSGIQETQYF. The CDR3 DNA sequence: TGTGCCAGCAGCGTCGGGACTAGCGGGATTCAAGAGACCCAGTACTTC.

This clonotype has a handful of counts. One end of the junction is discordant with germline, which a read error may explain. The rearrangement uses TRBV9 and TRBJ2-7; 8 positions agree with TRBD2. The CDR3 sequence is 16 residues long. CDR1 and CDR2 from the germline V gene are SGDLS and YYNGEE. The CDR3 loop reads CASSVNGGRPSCEQYF. In DNA, the CDR3 is TGTGCCAGCAGCGTAAATGGCGGGAGGCCATCCTGCGAGCAGTACTTC.

There are many counts of this clonotype. This chain links TRBV6-1 with TRBJ2-7; perhaps TRBD2 as D (7 bases). The germline CDR1 and CDR2 sequences are MNHNS and SASEGT. V was pared by 3 bases and J by 6 bases, with 18 bases between. The CDR3 length is 15 residues. In DNA, the CDR3 is TGTGCCAGCAGTGACGCGGGGGCGGAGGTCGGCGAGCAGTACTTC. Protein sequence: CASSDAGAEVGEQYF.

This clonotype was observed at least ten times. The chain joins TRBV27 to TRBJ2-1; D could derive from TRBD1 or TRBD2 (5 bases each). From germline, CDR1 is MNHEY and CDR2 SMNVEV (reference sequence). This CDR3 is built from 17 residues. Between the trimmed V and J ends, which lost 1 base and 1 base, there was a span of 14 bases. The CDR3: CASSLWWDGQSYNEQFF. Written as DNA, the CDR3 is TGTGCCAGCAGTTTATGGTGGGACGGACAATCCTACAATGAGCAGTTCTTC.

V gene TRBV28 combines with J gene TRBJ1-2; 8 bases are shared with TRBD1. V dropped 3 bases and J dropped 7; count of bases not matched to a gene: 13. The germline CDR1 and CDR2 sequences are MDHEN and SYDVKM. This CDR3 has 16 residues. As DNA, the CDR3 is TGTGCCAGCAGTTTGGGTGGGACAGGCGGGCCGCGTGGCTACACCTTC. As protein: CASSLGGTGGPRGYTF.

This clonotype was observed a few times. The chain recombines TRBV6-1 with TRBJ1-2; tentatively, D is TRBD1 (5 bases). This CDR3 is built from 13 residues. Germline values: CDR1 MNHNS, CDR2 SASEGT. Deletions cut 3 bases from V and 6 bases from J, with 11 bases between. CDR3 nucleotides: TGTGCCAGCAGTGAGAGGGGAATCGATGGCTACACCTTC. Amino acid sequence: CASSERGIDGYTF.

This clonotype was counted ten times or more. J is TRBJ2-1 and V is TRBV29-1, with 13 bases lining up with TRBD2. J gave up 8 bases and V 6 bases, and 10 bases lay outside the gene matches. The CDR3 sequence is 15 residues long. Germline V gene lookup returns CDR1 SQVTM and CDR2 ANQGSEA. The CDR3 is CSVLGLAGVLDEQFF. CDR3 nucleotide sequence: TGCAGCGTCCTTGGACTAGCGGGAGTTCTGGATGAGCAGTTCTTC.

On this clonotype: This may be a read error: a much more frequent sequence differs by one nucleotide. V usage is TRBV7-3 and J usage is TRBJ2-7; no reliable D call. There are 14 residues in the CDR3. Germline V lookup: CDR1 SGHTA, CDR2 FQGTGA. CDR3 loop: CASSLAPSSHEQYF. In nucleotides, the CDR3 is TGTGCCAGCAGCTTAGCCCCGAGCTCCCACGAGCAGTACTTC.

This clonotype was detected ten times or more. The rearrangement links TRBV11-2 to TRBJ1-4; D unresolved. The V gene's germline CDR1 is SGHAT and CDR2 FQNNGV. The length of the CDR3 is 13 residues. Trimming took 3 bases from V and 6 from J, leaving 8 bases between them. The CDR3 bases are TGTGCCAGCAGCTTGGGATTTGATGAAAAACTGTTTTTT. Protein sequence: CASSLGFDEKLFF.